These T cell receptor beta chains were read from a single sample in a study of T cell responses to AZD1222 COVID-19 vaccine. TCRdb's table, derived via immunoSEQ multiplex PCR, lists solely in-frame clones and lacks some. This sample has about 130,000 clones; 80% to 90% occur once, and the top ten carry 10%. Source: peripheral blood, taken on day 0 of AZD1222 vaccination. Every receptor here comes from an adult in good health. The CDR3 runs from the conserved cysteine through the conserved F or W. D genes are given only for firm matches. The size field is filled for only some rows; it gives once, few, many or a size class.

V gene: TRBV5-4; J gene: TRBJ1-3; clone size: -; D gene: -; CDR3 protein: CASSSRATGNTIYF; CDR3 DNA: TGTGCCAGCAGCTCGCGGGCAACTGGAAACACCATATATTTT
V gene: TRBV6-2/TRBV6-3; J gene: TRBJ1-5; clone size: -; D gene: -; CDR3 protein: CASSQNNNQPQHF; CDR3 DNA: TGTGCCAGCAGTCAGAACAACAATCAGCCCCAGCATTTT
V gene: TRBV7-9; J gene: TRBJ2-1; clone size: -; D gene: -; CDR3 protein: CASSLASPRGSYNEQFF; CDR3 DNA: TGTGCCAGCAGCTTAGCTAGCCCGAGGGGTTCCTACAATGAGCAGTTCTTC
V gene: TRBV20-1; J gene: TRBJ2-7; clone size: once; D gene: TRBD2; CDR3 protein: CSASGGSTYEQYF; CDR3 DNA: TGCAGTGCTAGTGGCGGGAGTACCTACGAGCAGTACTTC
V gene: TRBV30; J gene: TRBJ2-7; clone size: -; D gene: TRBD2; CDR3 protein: CAWRRGGAPRSF; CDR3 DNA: TGTGCCTGGCGCCGGGGGGGCGCCCCCCGGTCGTTC
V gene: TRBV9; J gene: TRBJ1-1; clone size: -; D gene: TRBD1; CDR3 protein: CASSVVGTGTTEAFF; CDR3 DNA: TGTGCCAGCAGCGTAGTGGGGACAGGGACCACTGAAGCTTTCTTT
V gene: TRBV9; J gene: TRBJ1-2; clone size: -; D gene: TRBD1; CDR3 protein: CASSVTGANYGYTF; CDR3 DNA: TGTGCCAGCAGCGTTACAGGGGCTAACTATGGCTACACCTTC
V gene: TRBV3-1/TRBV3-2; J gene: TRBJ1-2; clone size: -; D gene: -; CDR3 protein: CASSPWGASNYGYTF; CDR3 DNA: TGTGCCAGCAGCCCCTGGGGGGCGTCTAACTATGGCTACACCTTC
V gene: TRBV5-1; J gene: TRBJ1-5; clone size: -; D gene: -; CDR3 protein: CASSLSGGGNQPQHF; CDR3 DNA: TGCGCCAGCAGCTTGTCCGGGGGCGGCAATCAGCCCCAGCATTTT
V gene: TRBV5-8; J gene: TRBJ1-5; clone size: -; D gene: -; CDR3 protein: CASSGGRSSDNQPQHF; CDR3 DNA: TGTGCCAGCAGCGGCGGACGATCGTCAGACAATCAGCCCCAGCATTTT
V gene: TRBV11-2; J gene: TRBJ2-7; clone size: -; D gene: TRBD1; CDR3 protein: CASSLGQHSYEQYF; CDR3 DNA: TGTGCCAGCAGCCTGGGACAGCACTCCTACGAGCAGTACTTC
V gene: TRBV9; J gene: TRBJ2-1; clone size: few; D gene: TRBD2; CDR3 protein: CASSVGGSGYNEQFF; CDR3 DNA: TGTGCCAGCAGCGTAGGCGGGAGTGGTTACAATGAGCAGTTCTTC
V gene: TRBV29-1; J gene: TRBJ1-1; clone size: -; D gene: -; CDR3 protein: CSVGSGDYTEVFF; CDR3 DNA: TGCAGCGTCGGGAGCGGCGACTACACTGAAGTTTTCTTT
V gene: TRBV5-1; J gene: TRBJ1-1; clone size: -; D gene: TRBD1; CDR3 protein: CASSLMTGMNTEAFF; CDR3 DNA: TGCGCCAGCAGCTTGATGACAGGGATGAACACTGAAGCTTTCTTT
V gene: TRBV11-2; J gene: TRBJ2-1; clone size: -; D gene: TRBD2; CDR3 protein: CASSSGGGRSYNEQFF; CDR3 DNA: TGTGCCAGCAGCTCTGGCGGGGGACGCTCCTACAATGAGCAGTTCTTC
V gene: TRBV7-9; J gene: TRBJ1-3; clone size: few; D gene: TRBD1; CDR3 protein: CASSFEGAYGNTIYF; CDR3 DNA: TGTGCCAGCAGCTTCGAGGGGGCCTATGGAAACACCATATATTTT
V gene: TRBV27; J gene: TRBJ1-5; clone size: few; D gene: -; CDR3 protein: CASSLGRNQPQHF; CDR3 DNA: TGTGCCAGCAGTTTGGGTCGCAATCAGCCCCAGCATTTT
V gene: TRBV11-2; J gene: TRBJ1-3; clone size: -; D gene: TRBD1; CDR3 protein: CASSFTGGGNTIYF; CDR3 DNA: TGTGCCAGCAGCTTTACAGGGGGGGGAAACACCATATATTTT
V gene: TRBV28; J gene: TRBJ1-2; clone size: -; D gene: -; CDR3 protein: CASSLQRDGGYTF; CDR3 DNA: TGTGCCAGCAGTTTACAACGGGATGGAGGCTACACCTTC
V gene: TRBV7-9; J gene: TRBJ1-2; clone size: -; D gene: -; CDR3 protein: CASSSAGPGGYTF; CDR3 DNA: TGTGCCAGCAGCTCGGCGGGACCTGGGGGCTACACCTTC
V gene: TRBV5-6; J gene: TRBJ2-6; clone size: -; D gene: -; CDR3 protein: CASSLIRSSGANVLTF; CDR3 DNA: TGTGCCAGCAGCTTGATTAGGAGCTCTGGGGCCAACGTCCTGACTTTC
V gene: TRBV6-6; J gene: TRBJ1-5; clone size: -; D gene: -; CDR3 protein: CASEGGVSNQPQHF; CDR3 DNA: TGTGCCAGCGAGGGAGGCGTTAGCAATCAGCCCCAGCATTTT
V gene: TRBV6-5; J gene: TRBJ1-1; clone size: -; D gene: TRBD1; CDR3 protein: CASRATGTMNTEAFF; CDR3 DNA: TGTGCCAGCAGAGCGACAGGGACCATGAACACTGAAGCTTTCTTT
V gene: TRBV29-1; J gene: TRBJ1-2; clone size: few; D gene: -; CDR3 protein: CSVGDWGATYGYTF; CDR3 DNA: TGCAGCGTCGGGGACTGGGGAGCAACCTATGGCTACACCTTC
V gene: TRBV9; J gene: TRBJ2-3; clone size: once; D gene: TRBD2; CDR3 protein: CASSVGGRGTDTQYF; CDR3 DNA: TGTGCCAGCAGCGTAGGAGGGAGGGGCACAGATACGCAGTATTTT
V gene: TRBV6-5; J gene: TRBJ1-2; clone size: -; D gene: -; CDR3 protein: CASSYGAGRANYGYTF; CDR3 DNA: TGTGCCAGCAGTTACGGCGCCGGCAGGGCGAACTATGGCTACACCTTC
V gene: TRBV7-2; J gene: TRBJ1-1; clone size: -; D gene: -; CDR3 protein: CASSHGTTSTEAFF; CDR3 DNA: TGTGCCAGCAGCCACGGGACAACATCCACTGAAGCTTTCTTT